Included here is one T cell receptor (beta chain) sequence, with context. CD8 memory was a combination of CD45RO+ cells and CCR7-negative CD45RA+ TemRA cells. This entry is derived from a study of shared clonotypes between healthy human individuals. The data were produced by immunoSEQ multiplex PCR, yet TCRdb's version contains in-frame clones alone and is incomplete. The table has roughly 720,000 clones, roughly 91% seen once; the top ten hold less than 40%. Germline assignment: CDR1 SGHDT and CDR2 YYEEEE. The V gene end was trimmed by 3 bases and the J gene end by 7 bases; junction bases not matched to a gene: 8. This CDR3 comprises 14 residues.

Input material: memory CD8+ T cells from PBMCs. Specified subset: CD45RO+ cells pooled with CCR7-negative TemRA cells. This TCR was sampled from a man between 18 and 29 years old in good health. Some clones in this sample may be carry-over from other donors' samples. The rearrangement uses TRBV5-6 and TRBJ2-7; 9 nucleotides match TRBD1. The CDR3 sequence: CASSYHRQGGEQYF. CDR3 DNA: TGTGCCAGCAGCTACCACCGACAGGGGGGGGAGCAGTACTTC.